A single sample is the source of the 27 T cell receptor beta chains below, sequenced in a study of T cells in Graves' hyperthyroidism and ophthalmopathy. The source material, RNA transcripts, was used to amplify TCR beta CDR3 regions. HTBI primers drove first-round RT-PCR of the TCR CDR3. TCRdb independently ran MiXCR on the multiplex PCR reads; one entry per CDR3 protein. This table has a few hundred thousand distinct CDR3 sequences, approximately 13% appearing once. The material sequenced was blood. These receptors originate from a woman under 30 with Graves' hyperthyroidism.

This clonotype has only a few counts. The rearrangement links TRBV6-2 or TRBV6-3 to TRBJ1-2, with D perhaps matching TRBD1 (6 bases). V was shortened by 7 bases and J by 8 bases, with 26 bases between the two germline ends. The CDR3 spans 16 residues. Germline lookup yields CDR1 MNHEY and CDR2 SVGEGT. CDR3 in amino acids: CASNRASGSLGTGYTF. In DNA form, the CDR3 reads TGTGCCAGCAACAGGGCATCCGGGTCCTTGGGCACGGGCTACACCTTC.

V gene TRBV6-2 or TRBV6-3 combines with J gene TRBJ1-1; D gene ambiguous. Between the trimmed V and J ends, which lost 1 base and 3 bases, there was a span of 6 bases. This CDR3 contains 13 residues. Germline V lookup: CDR1 MNHEY, CDR2 SVGEGT. The CDR3 spells CASSYYLDTEAFF. The CDR3 DNA reads TGTGCCAGCAGTTACTACCTGGACACTGAAGCTTTCTTT.

V gene TRBV9 combines with J gene TRBJ1-1, with D unclear. The CDR3 runs to 14 residues. Germline values: CDR1 SGDLS, CDR2 YYNGEE. V was shortened by 7 bases and J by 2 bases, with 15 bases between the two germline ends. The CDR3 sequence: CASGREGINTEAFF. CDR3 sequence (DNA): TGTGCCAGCGGACGGGAAGGGATCAACACTGAAGCTTTCTTT.

There are many counts of this clonotype. The chain joins TRBV6-5 to TRBJ2-7, with 7 bases fitting TRBD1. V trimming: 0 bases; J trimming: 5 bases; junction bases outside the gene matches: 7. This CDR3 has 15 amino acids. Germline-derived CDR1 and CDR2 are MNHEY and SVGAGI. CDR3 nucleotide sequence: TGTGCCAGCAGTTACTCGGGACAGCGGCCCCACGAGCAGTACTTC. It translates to CASSYSGQRPHEQYF.

At least ten counts were recorded for this clonotype. V gene TRBV20-1 combines with J gene TRBJ2-1; D perhaps matches TRBD1 (5 bases). The germline CDR1 and CDR2 sequences are DFQATT and SNEGSKA (reference sequence). This CDR3 region has 12 residues. Trimming removed 5 bases at V and 8 bases at J, with 13 bases between. For the CDR3, the DNA is TGCAGTGCTCCCAGGGTGCCGGATGAGCAGTTCTTC. This sequence encodes CSAPRVPDEQFF.

The V gene is TRBV5-1, the J gene TRBJ1-5; possibly TRBD1 for D (6 bases). V lost 4 bases and J lost 0, with 11 bases in between. Germline CDR1 reads SGHRS; CDR2 reads YFSETQ. There are 15 residues in the CDR3. The CDR3 bases are TGCGCCAGCAGCCTTATAGGGGGTAGCAATCAGCCCCAGCATTTT. It translates to CASSLIGGSNQPQHF.

This clonotype was seen ten or more times. The J gene is TRBJ2-1, the V gene TRBV7-8; D not resolved. This CDR3 has 15 residues. Per the germline V gene, CDR1 is SGHVS and CDR2 is FQNEAQ. The V end was cut by 1 base, the J end by 1 base, with 8 bases between. In DNA form, the CDR3 reads TGTGCCAGCAGCTTAGTTATTAGGTCCTACAATGAGCAGTTCTTC. This codes for CASSLVIRSYNEQFF.

This clonotype was seen more than once but under ten times. A much larger clone differs by one base, so this may be a read error. The J gene is TRBJ1-5, the V gene TRBV28; D is perhaps TRBD1 (5 bases). Per germline, CDR1 MDHEN and CDR2 SYDVKM. This CDR3 has 13 amino acids. V lost 5 bases, J lost 7 bases, and 12 bases lay in between. The DNA of the CDR3 is TGTGCCAGCAGTGTCAACGGGGGGCAGCCCCAGCATTTT. Residues: CASSVNGGQPQHF.

This clonotype was detected ten times or more. The chain employs TRBV5-6 and TRBJ2-5, with 7 positions matching TRBD1. Trimming took 4 bases from V and 4 from J; bases not matched to a gene: 10. Germline V lookup: CDR1 SGHDT, CDR2 YYEEEE. The CDR3 loop spans 15 amino acids. This chain's CDR3 is CASSNKGTVGETQYF. The CDR3 DNA sequence: TGTGCCAGCAGCAATAAAGGGACAGTAGGAGAGACCCAGTACTTC.

V gene TRBV20-1 combines with J gene TRBJ1-3, with a tentative D call TRBD1 (5 bases). Germline assignment: CDR1 DFQATT and CDR2 SNEGSKA (reference sequence). The CDR3 runs to 15 residues. V was trimmed by 0 bases and J by 4 bases, leaving 13 bases between them. The CDR3 DNA follows: TGCAGTGCTAGAGATGAAGTGAAGGGGGGAAACACCATATATTTT. It yields the protein CSARDEVKGGNTIYF.

This clonotype has at least ten counts. V and J are TRBV20-1 and TRBJ2-3; 8 bases line up with TRBD2. With V trimmed by 4 bases and J by 2 bases, 14 bases remained unmatched. The length of the CDR3 is 17 residues. Germline V gene data show CDR1 as DFQATT and CDR2 as SNEGSKA (reference sequence). CDR3 in amino acids: CSAILGGAGPPTDTQYF. The DNA of the CDR3 is TGCAGTGCTATACTCGGGGGGGCGGGCCCACCCACAGATACGCAGTATTTT.

The table lists this clonotype with many counts. The chain joins TRBV4-3 to TRBJ1-1, with a tentative D call TRBD1 (5 bases). Trimming took off 0 bases at V and 4 bases at J, with 18 bases between the two ends. Germline V gene data show CDR1 as LGHNA and CDR2 as YSLEER. There are 17 residues in the CDR3. In DNA, the CDR3 is TGCGCCAGCAGCCAAGAACCTTCAGGGAGTGAGGGCACTGAAGCTTTCTTT. Protein sequence: CASSQEPSGSEGTEAFF.

This clonotype was seen repeatedly, ten times or more. This rearrangement joins TRBV6-2 or TRBV6-3 to TRBJ2-3, with TRBD2 matching over 7 bases. Per germline, CDR1 MNHEY and CDR2 SVGEGT. The J segment lost 4 bases and the V segment lost 5 bases, leaving 12 bases of the junction unmatched. The CDR3 runs to 16 residues. This CDR3 is CASSHGSGAKSDTQYF. CDR3 in DNA: TGTGCCAGCAGTCACGGGAGCGGGGCGAAATCAGATACGCAGTATTTT.

V usage is TRBV12-3 or TRBV12-4 and J usage is TRBJ2-7; 12 bases are shared with TRBD1. V was pared by 6 bases and J by 6 bases, with 3 bases of the junction left unmatched. The CDR3 sequence is 13 residues long. Here the CDR3 reads CASRGTGGAEQYF. DNA of the CDR3: TGTGCCAGCAGAGGGACAGGGGGCGCCGAGCAGTACTTC.

This clonotype was recorded many times. The chain carries TRBV12-3 or TRBV12-4 and TRBJ2-7; 8 bases agree with TRBD1. J lost 0 bases, V lost 3 bases, and 7 bases had no gene match. The CDR3 covers 16 residues. CDR3 region: CASSFGQGSSSYEQYF. The CDR3 nucleotides are TGTGCCAGCAGTTTTGGACAGGGTTCAAGCTCCTACGAGCAGTACTTC.

This clonotype was seen a handful of times. This rearrangement joins TRBV15 to TRBJ2-1; D may correspond to TRBD1 or TRBD2 (5 bases each). Trimming pared 0 bases from V and 0 bases from J, leaving 12 bases between. Germline V gene sequence: CDR1 LNHNV, CDR2 YYDKDF (reference sequence). CDR3 length: 17 residues. For the CDR3, the DNA is TGTGCCACCAGCAGAGATTTTTCTGGGGGCTCCTACAATGAGCAGTTCTTC. Translated, it gives CATSRDFSGGSYNEQFF. Combining the CDR3 with reference TRBV15 and TRBJ2-1 gives the whole variable domain DAMVIQNPRYQVTQFGKPVTLSCSQTLNHNVMYWYQQKSSQAPKLLFHYYDKDFNNEADTPDNFQSRRPNTSFCFLDIRSPGLGDTAMYLCATSRDFSGGSYNEQFFGPGTRLTVL.

This clonotype has a count of ten or more. The chain uses TRBV20-1 and TRBJ1-2; D is undetermined. V was clipped by 8 bases and J by 3 bases, with 16 bases between them. Germline values: CDR1 DFQATT, CDR2 SNEGSKA (reference sequence). The CDR3 extends over 13 amino acids. The CDR3 loop is CSSLPSGDYGYTF. The CDR3 region has the DNA TGCAGTTCCCTACCTTCGGGAGACTATGGCTACACCTTC.

This rearrangement joins TRBV19 to TRBJ2-2; 8 nucleotides align to TRBD1. The trim removed 7 bases at V and 6 bases at J, leaving 10 bases unmatched. This CDR3 comprises 15 residues. The germline V gene has CDR1 LNHDA and CDR2 SQIVND (reference sequence). The CDR3 coding sequence is TGTGCCAGTATGGAACAGGGGGAATGGGCCGGGGAGCTGTTTTTT. Translation gives CASMEQGEWAGELFF.

This clonotype was observed a few times. The CDR3 carries no conserved terminal phenylalanine or tryptophan, so it likely arises from a read error. The CDR3 region is CASSLRAARGNQPQHS. CDR3 nucleotides: TGTGCCAGCAGCTTAAGAGCAGCTAGAGGCAATCAGCCCCAGCATTCT. The chain links TRBV7-8 to TRBJ1-5, with D unresolved. The germline gives CDR1 SGHVS, CDR2 FQNEAQ. The CDR3 spans 16 residues. The germline V and J ends were trimmed by 2 bases and 2 bases, with 13 bases remaining between them.

The chain employs TRBV7-3 and TRBJ2-5; 12 bases agree with TRBD2. Per the germline V gene, CDR1 is SGHTA and CDR2 is FQGTGA. With 1 base clipped from V and 5 bases from J, the junction kept 5 bases outside the gene matches. CDR3 size: 16 residues. The CDR3, as DNA: TGTGCCAGCAGCTTAATGACTAGCGGGAGTGTGGAGACCCAGTACTTC. As protein: CASSLMTSGSVETQYF.

This clonotype has only one observation. This may be a read error, as it is one base from a much larger clone. V usage is TRBV10-3 and J usage is TRBJ2-1; 9 bases line up with TRBD2. The CDR3 runs 15 residues. Per the germline V gene, CDR1 is ENHRY and CDR2 is SYGVKD. Here the CDR3 reads CAIGAGGGSYNGQFF. The CDR3 DNA is TGTGCCATCGGGGCGGGAGGGGGGTCCTACAATGGGCAGTTCTTC.

The V call is TRBV2, the J call TRBJ2-5, with TRBD1 matching 10 bases. Germline trimming cut 7 bases from V and 5 bases from J; bases unmatched to any gene: 4. CDR3 length: 13 amino acids. CDR1 SNHLY and CDR2 FYNNEI come from the germline V gene. The CDR3 sequence is CASTTTGGETQYF. CDR3 coding DNA: TGTGCCAGCACCACGACAGGGGGCGAGACCCAGTACTTC.

This clonotype was counted ten times or more. The chain recombines TRBV3-1 with TRBJ1-1; D perhaps matches TRBD1 (5 bases). The germline CDR1 and CDR2 sequences are LGHDT and YNNKEL (reference sequence). The length of the CDR3 is 14 residues. The V end lost 1 base, the J end lost 0 bases, and 6 bases lay between the germline ends. In DNA, the CDR3 is TGTGCCAGCAGCCAAGGACAGTTGAACACTGAAGCTTTCTTT. Translating it yields CASSQGQLNTEAFF. Using reference TRBV3-1 and TRBJ1-1 for the parts outside the CDR3, the full variable domain is DTAVSQTPKYLVTQMGNDKSIKCEQNLGHDTMYWYKQDSKKFLKIMFSYNNKELIINETVPNRFSPKSPDKAHLNLHINSLELGDSAVYFCASSQGQLNTEAFFGQGTRLTVV.

This clonotype was counted at least ten times. This chain joins TRBV28 and TRBJ2-6; a weak D match, TRBD2 (5 bases). CDR1 is MDHEN and CDR2 is SYDVKM in the germline V gene. The V gene lost 2 bases and the J gene lost 1 base, with 6 bases spanning the gap. This CDR3 region has 15 residues. The CDR3: CASSLEGSGANVLTF. For the CDR3, the DNA is TGTGCCAGCAGTTTAGAGGGTTCTGGGGCCAACGTCCTGACTTTC.

The rearrangement joins TRBV19 to TRBJ2-6; 7 positions match TRBD1. The trim removed 1 base at V and 0 bases at J, leaving 3 bases unmatched. CDR1 LNHDA and CDR2 SQIVND come from the germline V gene (reference sequence). CDR3 length: 17 amino acids. The CDR3 DNA is TGTGCCAGTAGTATAGGACAGGGAAACTCTGGGGCCAACGTCCTGACTTTC. Protein: CASSIGQGNSGANVLTF.

The rearrangement joins TRBV18 to TRBJ1-5, with D unclear. V lost 3 bases, J lost 4 bases, and 13 bases lay in between. CDR3 length: 15 amino acids. Germline assignment: CDR1 KGHSH and CDR2 LQKENI. The CDR3 is CASSPGPEGNQPQHF. As DNA, the CDR3 is TGTGCCAGCTCACCCGGCCCGGAAGGTAATCAGCCCCAGCATTTT. The full variable domain, rest sourced from reference TRBV18 and TRBJ1-5, is NAGVMQNPRHLVRRRGQEARLRCSPMKGHSHVYWYRQLPEEGLKFMVYLQKENIIDESGMPKERFSAEFPKEGPSILRIQQVVRGDSAAYFCASSPGPEGNQPQHFGDGTRLSIL.

Of note for this clonotype: A much bigger clone sits one base away, suggesting this may be a read error. The rearrangement links TRBV30 to TRBJ2-3, with 9 bases aligning to TRBD2. The germline V gene has CDR1 GTSNPN and CDR2 SVGIG (reference sequence). The CDR3 is 15 residues long. The V gene end was trimmed by 5 bases and the J gene end by 0 bases; junction bases not matched to a gene: 6. The CDR3 region has the DNA TGTGCCTGGTCCCGGACTAGCGAGAGCACAGATACGCAGTATTTT. It specifies CAWSRTSESTDTQYF.